Reported below is one T cell receptor (beta chain). Its specificity is unknown. Germline CDR1 MNHEY, CDR2 SVGAGI. This CDR3 contains 15 residues. Trimming took 6 bases from V and 5 from J; bases not matched to a gene: 10. The record originates from a study of shared clonotypes between healthy human individuals. Study-level information: Used for every donor were three CD4 naive, three CD4 memory, two CD8 naive and one CD8 memory plate.

Some clones are missing from TCRdb's copy, which holds only in-frame ones; the method was immunoSEQ multiplex PCR. The profile shows roughly 2.4 million clones, around 95% of them singletons. Study results and caveats: Across subsets, estimated richness was generally greater for naive than for memory populations. Sharing across a handful of donors was seen in around 5% of naive CD4 clonotypes.

The sequenced material came from naive CD4+ T cells sorted from blood. Regarding subset: CD45RA+ positively selected. J is TRBJ1-5 and V is TRBV6-5; 7 bases are shared with TRBD1. The TCR sequence derives from a man aged 18-30 years in good health. The DNA for the CDR3 is TGTGCCAGCAGCCCTCGGGACAGTACCTATCAGCCCCAGCATTTT. Its protein product is CASSPRDSTYQPQHF.